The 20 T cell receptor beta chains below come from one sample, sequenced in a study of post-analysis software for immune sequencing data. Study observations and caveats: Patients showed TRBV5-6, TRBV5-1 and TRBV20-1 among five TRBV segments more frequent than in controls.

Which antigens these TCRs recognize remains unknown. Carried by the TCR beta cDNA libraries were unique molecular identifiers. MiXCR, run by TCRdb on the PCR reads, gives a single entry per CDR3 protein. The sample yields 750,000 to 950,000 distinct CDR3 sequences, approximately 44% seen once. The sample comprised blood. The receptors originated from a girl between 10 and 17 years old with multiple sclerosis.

CDR3 sequence (DNA): TGTGCCAGCACTGAGCGAGAGAGAGGGAATGAGCAGTTCTTC. This translates into CASTERERGNEQFF. The J gene is TRBJ2-1, the V gene TRBV6-5; tentatively, D is TRBD2 (5 bases). The germline CDR1 and CDR2 sequences are MNHEY and SVGAGI. CDR3 size: 14 residues. Trimming shortened V by 7 bases and J by 7 bases, and 17 bases separated the two germline ends.

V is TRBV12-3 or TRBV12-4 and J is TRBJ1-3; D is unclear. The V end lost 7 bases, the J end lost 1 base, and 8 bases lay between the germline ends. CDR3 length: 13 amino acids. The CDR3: CASNVGSGNTIYF. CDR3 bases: TGTGCCAGCAATGTGGGGTCTGGAAACACCATATATTTT.

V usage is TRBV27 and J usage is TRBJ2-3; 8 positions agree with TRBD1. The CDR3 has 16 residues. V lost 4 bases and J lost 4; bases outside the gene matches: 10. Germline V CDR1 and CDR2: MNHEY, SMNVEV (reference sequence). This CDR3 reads CASSSWTGILSDTQYF. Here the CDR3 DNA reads TGTGCCAGCAGTTCCTGGACAGGGATTTTGTCAGATACGCAGTATTTT.

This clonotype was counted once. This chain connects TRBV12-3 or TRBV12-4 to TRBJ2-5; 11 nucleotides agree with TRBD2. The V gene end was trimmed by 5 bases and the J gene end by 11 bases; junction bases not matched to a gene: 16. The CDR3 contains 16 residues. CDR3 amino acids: CASSGLAGIIYNEQYF. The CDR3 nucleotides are TGTGCCAGCAGTGGACTAGCGGGCATCATATACAATGAGCAGTACTTC.

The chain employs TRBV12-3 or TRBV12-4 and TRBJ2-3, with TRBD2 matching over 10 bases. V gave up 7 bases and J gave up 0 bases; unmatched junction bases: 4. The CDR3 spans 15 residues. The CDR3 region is CASNPLAGSTDTQYF. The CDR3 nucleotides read TGTGCCAGCAATCCACTAGCGGGAAGCACAGATACGCAGTATTTT.

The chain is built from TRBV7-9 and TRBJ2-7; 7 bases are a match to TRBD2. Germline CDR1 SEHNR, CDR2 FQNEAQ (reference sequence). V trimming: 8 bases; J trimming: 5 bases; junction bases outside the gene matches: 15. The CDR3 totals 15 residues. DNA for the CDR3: TGTGCCAGCGCGACCGGGACTACCAACGTCGACGAGCAGTACTTC. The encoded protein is CASATGTTNVDEQYF.

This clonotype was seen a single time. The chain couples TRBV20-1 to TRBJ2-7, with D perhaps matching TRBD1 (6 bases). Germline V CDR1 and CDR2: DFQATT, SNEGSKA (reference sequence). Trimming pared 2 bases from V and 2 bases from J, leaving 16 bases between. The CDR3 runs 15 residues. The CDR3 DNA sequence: TGCAGTGCTAGATTGCAGGGGCTAAGGGCCTACGAGCAGTACTTC. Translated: CSARLQGLRAYEQYF.

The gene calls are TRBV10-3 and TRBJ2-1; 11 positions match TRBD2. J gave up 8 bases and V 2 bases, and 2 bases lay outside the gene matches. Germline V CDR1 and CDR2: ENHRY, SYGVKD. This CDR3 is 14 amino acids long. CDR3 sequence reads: CAISEGLAGDEQFF. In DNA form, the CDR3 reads TGTGCCATCAGTGAGGGACTAGCGGGCGATGAGCAGTTCTTC.

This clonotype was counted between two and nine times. CDR3 in DNA: TGTGCCAGCTCCAGGGCAAGGGGCGAGGATACGCAGTATTTT. Translation: CASSRARGEDTQYF. The chain couples TRBV5-4 to TRBJ2-3, with D tentatively TRBD1 (5 bases). CDR3 size: 14 residues. V lost 7 bases, J lost 6 bases, and 18 bases lay in between. Germline values: CDR1 SGHNT, CDR2 YYREEE (reference sequence).

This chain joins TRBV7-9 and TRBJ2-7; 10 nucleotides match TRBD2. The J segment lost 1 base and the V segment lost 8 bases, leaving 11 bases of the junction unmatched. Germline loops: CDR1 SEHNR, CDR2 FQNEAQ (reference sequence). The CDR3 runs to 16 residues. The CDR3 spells CASGSPGLASSYEQYF. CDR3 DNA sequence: TGTGCCAGCGGCTCGCCGGGACTAGCGTCTTCCTACGAGCAGTACTTC. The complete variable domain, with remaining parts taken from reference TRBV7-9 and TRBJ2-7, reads DTGVSQNPRHKITKRGQNVTFRCDPISEHNRLYWYRQTLGQGPEFLTYFQNEAQLEKSRLLSDRFSAERPKGSFSTLEIQRTEQGDSAMYLCASGSPGLASSYEQYFGPGTRLTVT.

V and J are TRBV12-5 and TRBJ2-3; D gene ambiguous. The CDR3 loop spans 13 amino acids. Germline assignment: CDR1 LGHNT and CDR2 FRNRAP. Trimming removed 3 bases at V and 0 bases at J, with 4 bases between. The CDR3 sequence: CASGFGSTDTQYF. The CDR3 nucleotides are TGTGCTAGTGGTTTCGGTAGCACAGATACGCAGTATTTT.

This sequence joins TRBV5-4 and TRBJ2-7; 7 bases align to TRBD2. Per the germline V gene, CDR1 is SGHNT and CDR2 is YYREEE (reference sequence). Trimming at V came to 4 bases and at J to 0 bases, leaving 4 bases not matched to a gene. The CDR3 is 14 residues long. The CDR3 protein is CASSPRLASYEQYF. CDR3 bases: TGTGCCAGCAGCCCGAGACTAGCCTCCTACGAGCAGTACTTC.

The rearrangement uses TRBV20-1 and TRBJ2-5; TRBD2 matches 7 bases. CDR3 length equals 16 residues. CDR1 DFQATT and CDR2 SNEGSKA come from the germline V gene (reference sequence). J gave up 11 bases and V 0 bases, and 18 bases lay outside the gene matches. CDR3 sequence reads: CSARDPASGSYNEQYF. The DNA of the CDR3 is TGCAGTGCTAGAGATCCCGCTAGCGGCTCCTACAATGAGCAGTACTTC.

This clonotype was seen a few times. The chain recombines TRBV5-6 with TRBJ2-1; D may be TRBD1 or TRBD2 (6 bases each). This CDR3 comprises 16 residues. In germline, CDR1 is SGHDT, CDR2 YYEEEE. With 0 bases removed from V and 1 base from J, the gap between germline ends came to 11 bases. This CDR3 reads CASSLGGDTSYNEQFF. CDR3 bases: TGTGCCAGCAGCTTGGGCGGGGACACGTCCTACAATGAGCAGTTCTTC. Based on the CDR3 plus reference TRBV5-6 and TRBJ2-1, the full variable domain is DAGVTQSPTHLIKTRGQQVTLRCSPKSGHDTVSWYQQALGQGPQFIFQYYEEEERQRGNFPDRFSGHQFPNYSSELNVNALLLGDSALYLCASSLGGDTSYNEQFFGPGTRLTVL.

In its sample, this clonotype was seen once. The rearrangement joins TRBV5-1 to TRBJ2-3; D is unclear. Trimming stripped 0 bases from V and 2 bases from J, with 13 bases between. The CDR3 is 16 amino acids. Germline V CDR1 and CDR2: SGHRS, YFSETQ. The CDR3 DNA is TGCGCCAGCAGCTTGGACCAACGTCCCTCCACAGATACGCAGTATTTT. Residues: CASSLDQRPSTDTQYF.

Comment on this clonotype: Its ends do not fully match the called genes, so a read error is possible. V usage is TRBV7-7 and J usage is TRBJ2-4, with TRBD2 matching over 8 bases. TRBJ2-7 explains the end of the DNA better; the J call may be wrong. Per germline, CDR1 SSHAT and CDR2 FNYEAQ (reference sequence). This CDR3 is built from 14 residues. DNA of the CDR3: TGTGCTAGCAGCCCCAGCGGGAGCGAGAACGAGCAGTACTTC. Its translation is CASSPSGSENEQYF.

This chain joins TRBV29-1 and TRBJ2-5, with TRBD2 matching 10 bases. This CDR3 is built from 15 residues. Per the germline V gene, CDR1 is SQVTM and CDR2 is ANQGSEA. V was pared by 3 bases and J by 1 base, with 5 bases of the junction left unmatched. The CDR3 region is CSVDLAGVPQETQYF. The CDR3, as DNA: TGCAGCGTTGATCTAGCGGGAGTACCCCAAGAGACCCAGTACTTC.

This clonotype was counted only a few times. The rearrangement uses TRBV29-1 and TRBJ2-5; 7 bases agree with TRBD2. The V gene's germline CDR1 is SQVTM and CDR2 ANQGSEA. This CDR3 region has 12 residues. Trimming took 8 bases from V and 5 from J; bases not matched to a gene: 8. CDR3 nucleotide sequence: TGCAGCACGCGGCCGCGGGGGGAGACCCAGTACTTC. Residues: CSTRPRGETQYF.

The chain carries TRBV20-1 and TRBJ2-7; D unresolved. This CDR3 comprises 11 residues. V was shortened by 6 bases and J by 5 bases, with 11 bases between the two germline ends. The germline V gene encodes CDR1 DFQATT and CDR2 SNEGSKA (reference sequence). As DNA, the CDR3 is TGCAGTGCAGAAAGGGTGGACGAGCAGTACTTC. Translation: CSAERVDEQYF.

As DNA, the CDR3 is TGTGCCAGCAGTTTCGGAGGACAGGGGTTGGTCAATGAGCAGTTCTTC. This codes for CASSFGGQGLVNEQFF. This sequence joins TRBV27 and TRBJ2-1, with 9 bases lining up with TRBD1. This CDR3 has 16 residues. Germline V gene lookup returns CDR1 MNHEY and CDR2 SMNVEV (reference sequence). With 3 bases clipped from V and 6 bases from J, the junction kept 9 bases outside the gene matches.